These T cell receptor beta chains were read from a single sample in a study of cytomegalovirus exposure and HLA in healthy donors. TCRdb keeps only in-frame clones here, not all; method: immunoSEQ multiplex PCR. The data contain about 190,000 clones, around 79% of them seen just once; the ten biggest clones take up less than 2%. Sequencing used PBMCs. The receptors were sampled from a woman younger than 35 in good health and CMV-seronegative. Each CDR3 is given with its conserved first and last residue. Each record gives: V gene, D gene, clone size, J gene, CDR3 DNA, CDR3 protein. D genes are given only for firm matches. Clone sizes are given selectively: once, few, many, or a class where the clone is expanded.

TRBV10-3,TRBD2,-,TRBJ2-1,TGTGCCACCGCCCTGGGACTAGCGGGGGGGCGCAATGAGCAGTTCTTC,CATALGLAGGRNEQFF
TRBV27,TRBD1,-,TRBJ1-5,TGTGCCAGCAGTTTATACGGACAGGGGTTGGGCAATCAGCCCCAGCATTTT,CASSLYGQGLGNQPQHF
TRBV7-9,TRBD2,-,TRBJ2-4,TGTGCCAGCAGCTTACCGCCTAGCGGGGTTTACAAAAACATTCAGTACTTC,CASSLPPSGVYKNIQYF
TRBV21-1,-,few,TRBJ2-1,TGTGCCAGCACCAAGACTAGCGGGAGGGTCTGCGATGAGCAGTTCTTC,CASTKTSGRVCDEQFF
TRBV7-3,TRBD2,-,TRBJ2-1,TGTGCCAGCAGCTTAGCCGGTAGCGGGAGGAATGAGCAGTTCTTC,CASSLAGSGRNEQFF
TRBV10-2,TRBD1,-,TRBJ1-1,TGCGCCAGCAGATCAGGGACAGTGAACACTGAAGCTTTCTTT,CASRSGTVNTEAFF
TRBV4-3,-,-,TRBJ1-2,TGCGCCAGCAGCCAAACAGGGTTCCATGGCTACACCTTC,CASSQTGFHGYTF
TRBV18,-,-,TRBJ1-6,TGTGCCAGCTCGGAGAGGACAGACATTATAAATTCACCCCTCCACTTT,CASSERTDIINSPLHF
TRBV18,-,few,TRBJ2-7,TGTGCCAGCTCACCACCGTGGTCAGACGAGCAGTACTTC,CASSPPWSDEQYF
TRBV5-1,TRBD2,-,TRBJ2-5,TGCGCCAGCAGCTTGCTAGCGGGGGGTCTTGGTGCGACCCAGTACTTC,CASSLLAGGLGATQYF
TRBV27,-,-,TRBJ2-3,TGTGCCAGCAGTTTTGGACACATTAGCACAGATACGCAGTATTTT,CASSFGHISTDTQYF
TRBV28,-,few,TRBJ1-4,TGTGCCAGCAGTTTCCACAGGGAGGGGGAAAAACTGTTTTTT,CASSFHREGEKLFF
TRBV28,TRBD1,once,TRBJ2-7,TGTGCCAGCAGTTACGTCACCGGGACAGGCCTCTACGAGCAGTACTTC,CASSYVTGTGLYEQYF
TRBV19,TRBD2,-,TRBJ2-1,TGTGCCAGTAGTTCCCCCCGGGGAGCGGGGGTTGCCGCTGAGCAGTTCTTC,CASSSPRGAGVAAEQFF
TRBV19,-,-,TRBJ2-1,TGTGCCAGTAGTTCCCGGGGGGCCAGCTCCTACAATGAGCAGTTCTTC,CASSSRGASSYNEQFF
TRBV30,-,-,TRBJ2-7,TGTGCCTGGAGTGGAGGAGCTTACTACGAGCAGTACTTC,CAWSGGAYYEQYF
TRBV5-1,TRBD1,-,TRBJ1-2,TGCGCCAGCAGCCCCGACAGGGGGCAAGGCTACACCTTC,CASSPDRGQGYTF
TRBV30,TRBD2,-,TRBJ2-2,TGTGCCTGGAAGGGACTACCAATCACCGGGGAGCTGTTTTTT,CAWKGLPITGELFF